This TCR beta chain was sequenced for a study of early T cells in non-severe SARS-CoV-2 infection. Study-level information: The input, bulk RNA from unsorted whole blood, was sequenced, and chains were unpaired.

Tagging with unique molecular identifiers was applied to individual cDNA molecules. TCRdb re-analysed the 5' RACE reads in MiXCR, keeping a single row per CDR3 protein. Of some 54,000 distinct CDR3 sequences listed, roughly 9.7% are singletons. Study-wide results and caveats: Private and CD4 specificities were missed by VDJdb matching, which favored anti-spike CD8 responses.

This clonotype is medium-sized (0.01 to 0.1%) in the sample. Its specificity is unknown. The V gene lost 5 bases and the J gene lost 6 bases, with 11 bases spanning the gap. Germline V CDR1 and CDR2: MNHEY, SVGEGT. The CDR3 has 13 amino acids. The sequencing sample was made of whole blood. The chain couples TRBV6-2 or TRBV6-3 to TRBJ2-1, with D hard to call. The source is an adult who was a healthcare worker with PCR-confirmed SARS-CoV-2 infection or an uninfected control (not recorded which). The chain's CDR3 is CASSPGYVNEQFF. CDR3 DNA: TGTGCCAGCAGTCCCGGCTACGTCAATGAGCAGTTCTTC.